The 6 T cell receptor beta chains below were found in one sample sequenced in a study of T cell repertoires in cytomegalovirus infection. TCRdb reprocessed the reads via MiXCR and lists one record per CDR3 protein. The sample lists about 78,000 distinct CDR3 sequences, roughly 40% seen once, with roughly 93% in the top ten. No antigen is known for these receptors. The sample in question was CD8+ T cells from cultured PBMCs, obtained from culture after CMV antigen stimulation. The source of these receptors is a human donor in good health (CMV status not recorded). Some clones in this sample may be carry-over from other donors' samples.

In this sample, this clonotype turned up a few times. V gene TRBV7-8 combines with J gene TRBJ2-5; D is perhaps TRBD1 (5 bases). The CDR3 consists of 14 residues. Looked up from germline, CDR1 is SGHVS and CDR2 is FQNEAQ. With 5 bases removed from V and 1 base from J, the gap between germline ends came to 11 bases. In nucleotides, the CDR3 is TGTGCCAGCAGCAAACAGGAAATCCAAGAGACCCAGTACTTC. Translation gives CASSKQEIQETQYF.

The gene calls are TRBV7-8 and TRBJ2-3; 7 nucleotides agree with TRBD1. CDR3 size: 14 residues. Trimming at V came to 3 bases and at J to 4 bases, leaving 4 bases not matched to a gene. CDR1 and CDR2 from the germline V gene are SGHVS and FQNEAQ. The CDR3 spells CASSFRQGADTQYF. CDR3 nucleotide sequence: TGTGCCAGCAGCTTCAGGCAGGGGGCAGATACGCAGTATTTT.

This clonotype has a count of ten or more. This chain uses TRBV7-9 with TRBJ2-4; TRBD1 matches 8 bases. The ends lost 5 bases at V and 5 bases at J; junction bases unmatched: 8. Germline assignment: CDR1 SEHNR and CDR2 FQNEAQ (reference sequence). This CDR3 has 15 residues. The CDR3 here is CASSPSGGRENIQYF. CDR3 nucleotides: TGTGCCAGCAGCCCATCAGGGGGCCGGGAAAACATTCAGTACTTC.

The J gene is TRBJ1-5, the V gene TRBV2; D is ambiguous. This CDR3 is built from 15 residues. Trimming shortened V by 1 base and J by 7 bases, and 14 bases separated the two germline ends. Germline V gene lookup returns CDR1 SNHLY and CDR2 FYNNEI. CDR3 sequence: CASSEVRLGTQPQHF. The CDR3, as DNA: TGTGCCAGCAGTGAAGTTCGGTTGGGAACGCAGCCCCAGCATTTT.

The gene calls are TRBV27 and TRBJ2-1, with no clear D. The CDR3 runs 11 residues. Trimming took 5 bases from V and 3 from J, leaving 2 bases between them. The germline V gene has CDR1 MNHEY and CDR2 SMNVEV (reference sequence). The CDR3 DNA sequence: TGTGCCAGCAGTGACTACAATGAGCAGTTCTTC. Amino acids: CASSDYNEQFF.

V gene TRBV27 combines with J gene TRBJ1-5; TRBD1 matches 7 bases. Germline trimming cut 5 bases from V and 2 bases from J; bases unmatched to any gene: 12. Germline values: CDR1 MNHEY, CDR2 SMNVEV (reference sequence). CDR3 size: 17 residues. In nucleotides, the CDR3 is TGTGCCAGCAGTCACAACCCGACAGGGACGGGCAATCAGCCCCAGCATTTT. Amino acids: CASSHNPTGTGNQPQHF.